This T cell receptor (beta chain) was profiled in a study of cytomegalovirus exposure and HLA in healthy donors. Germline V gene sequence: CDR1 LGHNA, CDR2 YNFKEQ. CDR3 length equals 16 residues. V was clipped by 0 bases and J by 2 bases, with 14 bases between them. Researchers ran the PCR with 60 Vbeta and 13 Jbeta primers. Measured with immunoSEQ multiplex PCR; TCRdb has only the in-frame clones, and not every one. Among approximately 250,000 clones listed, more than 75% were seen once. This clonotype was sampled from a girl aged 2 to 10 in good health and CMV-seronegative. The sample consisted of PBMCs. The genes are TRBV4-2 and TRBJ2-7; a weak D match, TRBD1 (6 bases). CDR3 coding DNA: TGTGCCAGCAGCCAAGAGGGGGCGGGTGGGGCCTACGAGCAGTACTTC. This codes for CASSQEGAGGAYEQYF.